The T cell receptor beta chain described here comes from a study of cytomegalovirus exposure and HLA in healthy donors. The study's findings and limits: A later analysis linked a missense variant in DCLRE1C to the trimming of TCR beta V and J genes.

As regards this clone: Its specificity is unknown.

60 Vbeta and 13 Jbeta primers were used in PCR. Clones were sequenced by immunoSEQ multiplex PCR, and TCRdb holds only the in-frame ones, with some missing. The profile shows about 160,000 clones, approximately 81% of them singletons. Sequencing was performed on PBMCs. This clonotype originated in a male donor in good health and CMV-seronegative.

The DNA of the CDR3 is TGTGCCAGCAGGCGACAGGGTCCCTATGGCTACACCTTC. This sequence encodes CASRRQGPYGYTF. The chain is built from TRBV28 and TRBJ1-2; 7 nucleotides agree with TRBD1. The V and J ends lost 6 bases and 4 bases, in that order; junction bases with no gene match: 5. The CDR3 sequence is 13 residues long. Looked up from germline, CDR1 is MDHEN and CDR2 is SYDVKM.